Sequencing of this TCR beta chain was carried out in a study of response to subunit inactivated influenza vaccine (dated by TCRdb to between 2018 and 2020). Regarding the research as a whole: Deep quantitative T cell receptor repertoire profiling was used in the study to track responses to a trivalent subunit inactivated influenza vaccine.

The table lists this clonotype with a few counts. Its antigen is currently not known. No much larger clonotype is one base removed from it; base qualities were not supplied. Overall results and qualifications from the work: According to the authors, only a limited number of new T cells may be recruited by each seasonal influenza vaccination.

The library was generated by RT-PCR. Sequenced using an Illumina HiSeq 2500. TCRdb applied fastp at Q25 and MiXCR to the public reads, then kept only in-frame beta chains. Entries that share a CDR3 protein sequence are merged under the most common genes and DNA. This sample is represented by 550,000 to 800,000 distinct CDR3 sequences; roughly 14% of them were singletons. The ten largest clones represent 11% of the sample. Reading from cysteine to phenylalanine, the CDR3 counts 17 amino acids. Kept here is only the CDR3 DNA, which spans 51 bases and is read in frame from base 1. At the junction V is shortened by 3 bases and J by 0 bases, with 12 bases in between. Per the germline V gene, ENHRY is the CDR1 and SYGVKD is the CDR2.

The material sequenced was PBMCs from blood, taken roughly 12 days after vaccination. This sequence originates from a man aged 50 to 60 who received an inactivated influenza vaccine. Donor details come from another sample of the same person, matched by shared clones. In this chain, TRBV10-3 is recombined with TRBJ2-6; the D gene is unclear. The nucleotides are TGTGCCATCAGTGAATTTCAGAGCCTCTCTGGGGCCAACGTCCTGACTTTC. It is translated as CAISEFQSLSGANVLTF.